These 31 T cell receptor beta chains share one sample of origin, sequenced in a study of spatial heterogeneity in lung cancer. Time point meaning: sample taken at primary tumor resection. In each case, whole RNA from tumor, nontumor lung or frozen PBMC was sequenced unsorted. TCRdb ran MiXCR on the 5' RACE reads and lists one entry per CDR3 protein. Counted here are tens of thousands of distinct CDR3 sequences, roughly 15% occurring once; the ten biggest clones make up roughly 6.7%. Sequences were derived from PBMCs, sampled at surgery. All receptors derive from a male donor with early-stage non-small cell lung cancer.

The chain couples TRBV7-8 to TRBJ2-1; TRBD1 matches at 7 bases. The CDR3 extends over 15 amino acids. After removal of 5 bases from V and 7 bases from J, the junction contained 11 bases not matched to a gene. Germline lookup yields CDR1 SGHVS and CDR2 FQNEAQ. In DNA, the CDR3 is TGTGCCAGCAGCGAAACGGGACAGTCTCGAAATGAGCAGTTCTTC. This encodes CASSETGQSRNEQFF.

This clonotype was found a few times. The rearrangement links TRBV12-3 or TRBV12-4 to TRBJ1-4, with a tentative D call TRBD1 (5 bases). This CDR3 comprises 14 residues. Trimming shortened V by 4 bases and J by 3 bases, and 9 bases separated the two germline ends. The CDR3 loop reads CASSWGRPNEKLFF. For the CDR3, the DNA is TGTGCCAGCAGTTGGGGCAGGCCTAATGAAAAACTGTTTTTT.

The J gene is TRBJ1-4, the V gene TRBV10-3; D gene uncertain. The length of the CDR3 is 13 residues. Between the trimmed V and J ends, which lost 7 bases and 4 bases, there was a span of 10 bases. The germline V gene has CDR1 ENHRY and CDR2 SYGVKD. The CDR3 DNA reads as TGTGCCATCACGCGGGCCGTTAATGAAAAACTGTTTTTT. It is translated as CAITRAVNEKLFF.

This clonotype was seen at least ten times. V usage is TRBV24-1 and J usage is TRBJ1-1, with D unclear. The CDR3 is made up of 8 amino acids. V lost 8 bases and J 6 bases, leaving 0 bases between the germline ends. Germline CDR1 is KGHDR and CDR2 is SFDVKD. The CDR3 region has the DNA TGTGCCACCACTGAAGCTTTCTTT. This encodes CATTEAFF.

This clonotype showed up many times. The chain uses TRBV10-3 and TRBJ2-3; D may be TRBD1 (5 bases). The ends were cut back, 11 bases at V and 10 bases at J, with 25 bases in the middle. The CDR3 is 14 amino acids. Germline-derived CDR1 and CDR2 are ENHRY and SYGVKD. The CDR3 region is CASTEAAGLVSQYF. The CDR3, as DNA: TGTGCCTCCACCGAGGCGGCAGGGCTCGTGTCGCAGTATTTT.

This clonotype was detected a few times. The chain employs TRBV29-1 and TRBJ1-4, with D perhaps TRBD1 (5 bases). CDR1 SQVTM and CDR2 ANQGSEA come from the germline V gene. V lost 8 bases and J lost 5, with 12 bases in between. The CDR3 length is 12 residues. As DNA, the CDR3 is TGCAGCTCTCGGGACGGGAATGAAAAACTGTTTTTT. Amino acids: CSSRDGNEKLFF.

This clonotype was observed a single time. The chain combines TRBV19 with TRBJ2-1, with 9 bases aligning to TRBD1. The CDR3 has 15 residues. Losses at the gene ends were 3 bases for V and 6 bases for J; bases not matched to a gene: 6. CDR1 LNHDA and CDR2 SQIVND come from the germline V gene (reference sequence). In DNA form, the CDR3 reads TGTGCCAGTAGTATGAGACAGGGGGGTTCCAATGAGCAGTTCTTC. The encoded protein is CASSMRQGGSNEQFF.

This rearrangement joins TRBV28 to TRBJ2-3; 9 positions agree with TRBD1. The V and J ends lost 5 bases and 3 bases, in that order; junction bases with no gene match: 6. Per germline, CDR1 MDHEN and CDR2 SYDVKM. The CDR3 runs to 15 residues. CDR3 sequence: CASSKRTGETDTQYF. Here the CDR3 DNA reads TGTGCCAGCAGTAAACGGACAGGGGAGACAGATACGCAGTATTTT.

This clonotype showed up just a few times. The rearrangement links TRBV14 to TRBJ1-2; D unclear. Germline CDR1 reads SGHDN; CDR2 reads FVKESK. Trimming removed 4 bases at V and 2 bases at J, with 8 bases between. CDR3 length: 13 amino acids. In DNA form, the CDR3 reads TGTGCCAGCAGCCCCACCCGGAACTATGGCTACACCTTC. This encodes CASSPTRNYGYTF.

The chain joins TRBV12-3 or TRBV12-4 to TRBJ2-3, with 7 bases aligning to TRBD1. The CDR3 is 14 amino acids. The trim removed 6 bases at V and 5 bases at J, leaving 8 bases unmatched. The CDR3 reads CASSSDREQDTQYF. The CDR3 coding sequence is TGTGCCAGCAGCTCCGACAGGGAGCAAGATACGCAGTATTTT.

At least ten counts were recorded for this clonotype. The rearrangement links TRBV20-1 to TRBJ2-5, with a tentative D call TRBD1 (5 bases). The V and J ends lost 3 bases and 4 bases respectively, with 21 bases between them. Germline values: CDR1 DFQATT, CDR2 SNEGSKA (reference sequence). This CDR3 is built from 16 residues. CDR3 in amino acids: CSARETQGSVRETQYF. For the CDR3, the DNA is TGCAGTGCTAGGGAGACCCAGGGATCTGTACGAGAGACCCAGTACTTC.

This clonotype occurred many times. The chain employs TRBV10-3 and TRBJ2-2; D might be TRBD1 or TRBD2, each matching 6 bases. CDR3 length equals 14 residues. Trimming took 11 bases from V and 0 from J, leaving 13 bases between them. CDR1 is ENHRY, CDR2 SYGVKD, per germline. CDR3 protein: CAHSGATNTGELFF. CDR3 sequence (DNA): TGTGCCCACTCGGGGGCGACGAACACCGGGGAGCTGTTTTTT.

The chain recombines TRBV12-3 or TRBV12-4 with TRBJ1-2; 8 positions match TRBD1. Unmatched junction bases numbered 5, after V lost 6 bases and J lost 5 bases. The CDR3 has 13 amino acids. The CDR3 coding sequence is TGTGCCAGCAGCCCCAGGGGGCGGTATGGCTACACCTTC. This gives the protein CASSPRGRYGYTF.

This chain links TRBV6-6 with TRBJ2-3, with TRBD2 identical over 9 bases. The trim removed 6 bases at V and 2 bases at J, leaving 9 bases unmatched. The germline gives CDR1 MNHNY, CDR2 SVGAGI (reference sequence). The CDR3 is 16 amino acids. The CDR3 region is CASRWASGTFTDTQYF. CDR3 nucleotide sequence: TGTGCCAGCAGATGGGCTAGCGGGACCTTCACAGATACGCAGTATTTT.

By share, this clonotype counts as medium-sized. The chain uses TRBV7-9 and TRBJ2-6; D unresolved. CDR1 SEHNR and CDR2 FQNEAQ come from the germline V gene (reference sequence). This CDR3 spans 15 amino acids. V lost 3 bases and J 1 base, leaving 7 bases between the germline ends. CDR3 sequence reads: CASSFPVSGANVLTF. CDR3 coding DNA: TGTGCCAGCAGCTTCCCCGTGTCTGGGGCCAACGTCCTGACTTTC.

The chain employs TRBV7-9 and TRBJ2-5; D is possibly TRBD1 (6 bases). The germline V and J ends were trimmed by 2 bases and 3 bases, with 13 bases remaining between them. Per germline, CDR1 SEHNR and CDR2 FQNEAQ (reference sequence). The CDR3 totals 15 residues. CDR3 residues: CASSLNRAGEETQYF. The CDR3 DNA reads TGTGCCAGCAGCTTAAACCGGGCAGGGGAAGAGACCCAGTACTTC.

This clonotype was seen many times. This chain uses TRBV27 with TRBJ2-2; D tentatively fits TRBD1 or TRBD2 (6 bases each). Germline CDR1 and CDR2: MNHEY and SMNVEV (reference sequence). V gave up 3 bases and J gave up 2 bases, with 13 bases separating them. This CDR3 is built from 16 residues. As DNA, the CDR3 is TGTGCCAGCAGTTTGGGGGGACACATAAACACCGGGGAGCTGTTTTTT. It translates to CASSLGGHINTGELFF.

This rearrangement joins TRBV5-1 to TRBJ2-1; D gene ambiguous. Germline V gives CDR1 SGHRS, CDR2 YFSETQ. Trimming removed 4 bases at V and 9 bases at J, with 17 bases between. This CDR3 has 14 amino acids. The CDR3 region has the DNA TGCGCCAGCAGCGGGCTTACACCTCGGAGTGAGCAGTTCTTC. It encodes CASSGLTPRSEQFF.

This clonotype was counted many times. This rearrangement joins TRBV6-2 or TRBV6-3 to TRBJ2-7; D is undetermined. Germline V CDR1 and CDR2: MNHEY, SVGEGT. This CDR3 has 15 residues. V was clipped by 2 bases and J by 3 bases, with 14 bases between them. CDR3 sequence: CASSYAISPFYEQYF. The CDR3 nucleotides are TGTGCCAGCAGTTACGCGATCAGCCCTTTCTACGAGCAGTACTTC.

This clonotype was seen ten or more times. This chain connects TRBV28 to TRBJ2-3, with TRBD2 identical over 8 bases. Trimming at V came to 8 bases and at J to 2 bases, leaving 6 bases not matched to a gene. The CDR3 consists of 14 residues. From germline, CDR1 is MDHEN and CDR2 SYDVKM. The CDR3 coding sequence is TGTGCCAGCTCGACGGGGGGGACCACAGATACGCAGTATTTT. This encodes CASSTGGTTDTQYF.

There are a few counts of this clonotype. The V and J genes are TRBV12-3 or TRBV12-4 and TRBJ1-2; possibly TRBD1 for D (5 bases). This CDR3 region has 13 residues. The germline V and J ends were trimmed by 3 bases and 8 bases, with 13 bases remaining between them. The CDR3 reads CASSFGGAGGYTF. CDR3 bases: TGTGCCAGCAGTTTCGGCGGGGCCGGCGGCTACACCTTC.

This clonotype was observed a handful of times. The chain links TRBV4-1 to TRBJ2-7, with D possibly being TRBD2 (6 bases). Germline V gene sequence: CDR1 MGHRA, CDR2 YSYEKL. The CDR3 is 15 residues long. Trimming pared 2 bases from V and 6 bases from J, leaving 17 bases between. The CDR3 is CASSQNLGLNLEQYF. The CDR3 nucleotides read TGCGCCAGCAGCCAAAATTTGGGACTGAACCTCGAGCAGTACTTC.

The rearrangement links TRBV4-1 to TRBJ1-3; TRBD1 is a possible D gene (5 bases). The CDR3 covers 13 residues. V lost 8 bases and J lost 0, with 8 bases in between. CDR1 and CDR2 from the germline V gene are MGHRA and YSYEKL. CDR3 nucleotide sequence: TGCGCCAGCGGGGGGGGCTCTGGAAACACCATATATTTT. The encoded protein is CASGGGSGNTIYF.

This clonotype has ten or more counts. J is TRBJ2-1 and V is TRBV2; 8 bases are a match to TRBD2. V lost 5 bases and J lost 3; bases outside the gene matches: 6. Per germline, CDR1 SNHLY and CDR2 FYNNEI. The CDR3 extends over 15 amino acids. The CDR3 here is CASSPQGLGYNEQFF. The CDR3, as DNA: TGTGCCAGCAGTCCCCAGGGACTAGGCTACAATGAGCAGTTCTTC.

This clonotype appeared a few times. The rearrangement joins TRBV7-9 to TRBJ2-7; TRBD1 agrees at 8 bases. Per the germline V gene, CDR1 is SEHNR and CDR2 is FQNEAQ (reference sequence). J gave up 3 bases and V 5 bases, and 12 bases lay outside the gene matches. This CDR3 spans 16 amino acids. Here the CDR3 DNA reads TGTGCCAGCAGCCCACAGGGGGAAACAGCTTTCTACGAGCAGTACTTC. Translation: CASSPQGETAFYEQYF.

There are a few counts of this clonotype. The chain carries TRBV20-1 and TRBJ2-7; possible D gene TRBD1, 6 bases. Germline CDR1 and CDR2: DFQATT and SNEGSKA (reference sequence). The CDR3 covers 13 residues. Trimming cost V 6 bases and J 1 base, with 13 bases left between them. DNA for the CDR3: TGCAGTGCCACAGGGCCCATGTCCTACGAGCAGTACTTC. Translating it yields CSATGPMSYEQYF.

V is TRBV12-3 or TRBV12-4 and J is TRBJ2-1, with TRBD2 as a possible D gene (6 bases). V shed 6 bases and J shed 15 bases, with 27 bases lying between them. The CDR3 is 15 residues long. CDR3 in amino acids: CASRTTGTSHLRLFF. The CDR3 DNA is TGTGCCAGCAGAACCACCGGGACTTCCCATCTAAGGCTGTTCTTC.

This clonotype was recorded many times. The chain joins TRBV19 to TRBJ2-2, with D perhaps matching TRBD1 (5 bases). V lost 5 bases and J lost 4, with 17 bases in between. The CDR3 runs 16 residues. Germline-derived CDR1 and CDR2 are LNHDA and SQIVND (reference sequence). CDR3 amino acids: CASSLSRVDSTGELFF. In DNA form, the CDR3 reads TGTGCCAGTAGTCTTTCCAGGGTCGATAGCACCGGGGAGCTGTTTTTT.

This clonotype has only a few counts. The gene calls are TRBV9 and TRBJ2-7; D unclear. The CDR3 has 15 amino acids. Germline V gives CDR1 SGDLS, CDR2 YYNGEE. V lost 4 bases and J 1 base, leaving 15 bases between the germline ends. CDR3 residues: CASSPRSDPSYEQYF. DNA for the CDR3: TGTGCCAGCAGCCCCCGTTCGGACCCTTCCTACGAGCAGTACTTC.

The table lists this clonotype with a few counts. V is TRBV6-4 and J is TRBJ1-1; D is ambiguous. CDR3 length equals 14 residues. CDR1 MRHNA and CDR2 SNTAGT come from the germline V gene. V dropped 0 bases and J dropped 1 base, with 6 bases sitting between them. As DNA, the CDR3 is TGTGCCAGCAGTGACTCGAATCGGAACACTGAAGCTTTCTTT. Encoded protein: CASSDSNRNTEAFF.

The gene calls are TRBV7-8 and TRBJ2-5; 7 bases align to TRBD2. The CDR3 spans 15 residues. The germline gives CDR1 SGHVS, CDR2 FQNEAQ. Trimming at V came to 0 bases and at J to 3 bases, leaving 4 bases not matched to a gene. The CDR3 reads CASSLAGGGEETQYF. As DNA, the CDR3 is TGTGCCAGCAGCTTAGCTGGGGGAGGGGAAGAGACCCAGTACTTC.